The 12 T cell receptor beta chains below come from one sample, sequenced in a study of T cell responses to AZD1222 COVID-19 vaccine. The repertoire was sequenced with immunoSEQ multiplex PCR; TCRdb's copy has only in-frame clones and lacks some. Of roughly 140,000 clones detected, about nine tenths appear once; the ten largest clones hold around 2.3%. Sequenced material: peripheral blood, taken on day 0 of AZD1222 vaccination. These TCRs come from an adult in good health.

In its sample, this clone was seen a few times. CDR3 in amino acids: CASSVRGDNSPLHF. CDR3 DNA: TGTGCCAGCAGCGTAAGAGGGGATAATTCACCCCTCCACTTT. This chain connects TRBV9 to TRBJ1-6; D perhaps matches TRBD1 (5 bases). The CDR3 runs 14 residues. Germline V CDR1 and CDR2: SGDLS, YYNGEE. V was cut by 1 base and J by 5 bases, with 7 bases left in between.

CDR3 DNA: TGTGCCAGCAGCAAAGCCGCCAATCCTAACTATGGCTACACCTTC. Its translation: CASSKAANPNYGYTF. This chain links TRBV21-1 with TRBJ1-2. TRBV21-1 is flagged as a pseudogene. This CDR3 is built from 15 residues.

This chain links TRBV6-2 or TRBV6-3 with TRBJ2-2; 9 positions agree with TRBD2. The germline gives CDR1 MNHEY, CDR2 SVGEGT. V lost 2 bases, J lost 5 bases, and 3 bases stayed unmatched. This CDR3 has 15 residues. CDR3 sequence (DNA): TGTGCCAGCAGTTACGTAGCGGGAGCTACCGGGGAGCTGTTTTTT. Protein sequence: CASSYVAGATGELFF.

The chain is built from TRBV5-4 and TRBJ1-4; no definite D call. The V end lost 0 bases, the J end lost 4 bases, and 4 bases lay between the germline ends. Per the germline V gene, CDR1 is SGHNT and CDR2 is YYREEE (reference sequence). This CDR3 spans 13 amino acids. The CDR3 region is CASSLALNEKLFF. The CDR3 region has the DNA TGTGCCAGCAGCTTGGCCCTTAATGAAAAACTGTTTTTT.

This clone has more than one count but fewer than ten. This chain links TRBV27 with TRBJ2-7; 7 positions match TRBD1. Losses at the gene ends were 5 bases for V and 6 bases for J; bases not matched to a gene: 16. CDR3 size: 16 residues. Germline assignment: CDR1 MNHEY and CDR2 SMNVEV (reference sequence). The CDR3, as DNA: TGTGCCAGCAGTACCCAATCCGGGACAGCATCTAGCGAGCAGTACTTC. Protein sequence: CASSTQSGTASSEQYF.

J is TRBJ2-3 and V is TRBV6-4; 7 nucleotides line up with TRBD2. This CDR3 spans 14 amino acids. Germline V CDR1 and CDR2: MRHNA, SNTAGT. J gave up 1 base and V 2 bases, and 0 bases lay outside the gene matches. CDR3 nucleotides: TGTGCCAGCAGTGACGGGGGGGGCACAGATACGCAGTATTTT. Its protein product is CASSDGGGTDTQYF.

This chain joins TRBV29-1 and TRBJ2-1, with no clear D. Germline CDR1 SQVTM, CDR2 ANQGSEA. Trimming took off 3 bases at V and 0 bases at J, with 3 bases between the two ends. The CDR3 is made up of 12 amino acids. CDR3 loop: CSVEPSYNEQFF. CDR3 DNA sequence: TGCAGCGTTGAGCCCTCCTACAATGAGCAGTTCTTC.

The genes are TRBV5-1 and TRBJ2-7; a weak D match, TRBD1 (6 bases). CDR1 and CDR2 (germline): SGHRS, YFSETQ. V shed 0 bases and J shed 5 bases, with 15 bases lying between them. The CDR3 spans 15 residues. The CDR3 DNA is TGCGCCAGCAGCTTGGAACTACAGGGTACCAACGAGCAGTACTTC. It yields the protein CASSLELQGTNEQYF.

The chain is built from TRBV5-1 and TRBJ2-1, with unresolved D. Per germline, CDR1 SGHRS and CDR2 YFSETQ. This CDR3 spans 15 amino acids. The V and J ends lost 0 bases and 8 bases respectively, with 15 bases between them. In nucleotides, the CDR3 is TGCGCCAGCAGCTTGGTAGGACCCCCGGCCGATGAGCAGTTCTTC. Amino acids: CASSLVGPPADEQFF.

In nucleotides, the CDR3 is TGTGCCAGCTCACTCGGACAGGGAGGAACTGAAGCTTTCTTT. Translating it yields CASSLGQGGTEAFF. The chain is built from TRBV18 and TRBJ1-1, with TRBD1 identical over 8 bases. Germline values: CDR1 KGHSH, CDR2 LQKENI. The trim removed 4 bases at V and 5 bases at J, leaving 6 bases unmatched. The CDR3 consists of 14 residues.

This chain links TRBV5-1 with TRBJ1-2; D not certain. CDR3 size: 13 residues. Trimming removed 0 bases from V and 8 bases from J, with 11 bases in between. The germline gives CDR1 SGHRS, CDR2 YFSETQ. In nucleotides, the CDR3 is TGCGCCAGCAGCTTGGAGGGCTTAGGCGGCTACACCTTC. Amino acid sequence: CASSLEGLGGYTF.

This chain connects TRBV6-5 to TRBJ2-7, with 7 bases identical to TRBD2. The CDR3 is made up of 15 amino acids. J lost 5 bases, V lost 1 base, and 8 bases had no gene match. From germline, CDR1 is MNHEY and CDR2 SVGAGI. CDR3 sequence: CASSYFGGSLNEQYF. In nucleotides, the CDR3 is TGTGCCAGCAGTTACTTCGGGGGGTCTCTGAACGAGCAGTACTTC.